This TCR beta chain was identified during a study of cytomegalovirus exposure and HLA in healthy donors. The PCR ran on 60 Vbeta and 13 Jbeta primers. Sequencing used immunoSEQ multiplex PCR; TCRdb keeps in-frame clones, though not all of them. The table records about 140,000 clones, roughly four fifths of them present only once. Study results and limitations: TCR beta V segments were, for the most part, productive about 87% or about 30% of the time in an earlier analysis.

Per germline, CDR1 ENHRY and CDR2 SYGVKD. The CDR3 runs 14 residues. Deletions cut 4 bases from V and 3 bases from J, with 13 bases between. About this clone itself: Antigen specificity is unknown.

This rearrangement joins TRBV10-3 to TRBJ2-7; D remains unclear. The receptor's source is a man in his forties or fifties in good health and CMV-seropositive. Sample: PBMCs. CDR3 sequence (DNA): TGTGCCATCAGTGCCTCTCCCGTATTCTACGAGCAGTACTTC. Its protein product is CAISASPVFYEQYF.